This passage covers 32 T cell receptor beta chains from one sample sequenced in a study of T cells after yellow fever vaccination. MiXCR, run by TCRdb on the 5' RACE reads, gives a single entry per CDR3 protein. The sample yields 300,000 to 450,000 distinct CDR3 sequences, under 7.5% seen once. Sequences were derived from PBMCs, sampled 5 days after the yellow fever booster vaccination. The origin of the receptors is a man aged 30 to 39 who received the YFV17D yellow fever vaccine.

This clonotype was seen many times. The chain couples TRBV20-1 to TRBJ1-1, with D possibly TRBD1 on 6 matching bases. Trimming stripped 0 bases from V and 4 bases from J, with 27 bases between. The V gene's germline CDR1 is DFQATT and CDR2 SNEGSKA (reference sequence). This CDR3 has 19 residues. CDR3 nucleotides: TGCAGTGCTAGAGAGCGGTATCAGGGGCTTTGGGGATACGGCACTGAAGCTTTCTTT. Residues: CSARERYQGLWGYGTEAFF.

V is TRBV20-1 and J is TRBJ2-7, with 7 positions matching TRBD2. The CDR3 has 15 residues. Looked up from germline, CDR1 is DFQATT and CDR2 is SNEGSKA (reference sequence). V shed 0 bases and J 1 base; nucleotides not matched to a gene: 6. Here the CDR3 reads CSARDPSGTSYEQYF. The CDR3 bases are TGCAGTGCTAGAGATCCAAGCGGGACGTCCTACGAGCAGTACTTC.

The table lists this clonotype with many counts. CDR3 loop: CASSHPPGRGTNTEAFF. The DNA for the CDR3 is TGTGCCAGCAGTCACCCGCCGGGTAGGGGTACGAACACTGAAGCTTTCTTT. The chain links TRBV6-2 or TRBV6-3 to TRBJ1-1; D possibly corresponds to TRBD1 (5 bases). The CDR3 has 17 amino acids. V dropped 5 bases and J dropped 1 base, with 20 bases sitting between them. Germline assignment: CDR1 MNHEY and CDR2 SVGEGT.

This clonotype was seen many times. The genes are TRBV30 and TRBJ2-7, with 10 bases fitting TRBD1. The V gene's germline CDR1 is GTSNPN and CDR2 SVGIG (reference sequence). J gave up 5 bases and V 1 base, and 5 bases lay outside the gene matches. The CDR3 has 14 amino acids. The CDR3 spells CAWSETGTGDEQYF. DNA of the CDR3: TGTGCCTGGAGTGAAACCGGGACAGGGGACGAGCAGTACTTC.

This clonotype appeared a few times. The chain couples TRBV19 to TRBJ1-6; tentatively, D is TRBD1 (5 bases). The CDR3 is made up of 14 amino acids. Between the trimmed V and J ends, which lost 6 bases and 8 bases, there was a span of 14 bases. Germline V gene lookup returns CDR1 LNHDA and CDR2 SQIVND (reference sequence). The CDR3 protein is CASRIAGRYSPLHF. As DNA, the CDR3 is TGTGCCAGTAGGATCGCAGGGAGATATTCACCCCTCCACTTT.

The CDR3 loop reads CAISELGSGANVLTF. CDR3 DNA sequence: TGTGCCATCAGTGAGCTGGGTAGTGGGGCCAACGTCCTGACTTTC. The chain recombines TRBV10-3 with TRBJ2-6; no definite D call. V lost 2 bases and J 3 bases, leaving 8 bases between the germline ends. This CDR3 has 15 residues. Germline loops: CDR1 ENHRY, CDR2 SYGVKD.

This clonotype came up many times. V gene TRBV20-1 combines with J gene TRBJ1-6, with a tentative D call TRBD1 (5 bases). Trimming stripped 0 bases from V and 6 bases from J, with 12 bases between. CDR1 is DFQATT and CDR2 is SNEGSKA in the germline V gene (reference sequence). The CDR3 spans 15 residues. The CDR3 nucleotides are TGCAGTGCTAGAGATCCGGGGGGTTCTAATTCACCCCTCCACTTT. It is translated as CSARDPGGSNSPLHF.

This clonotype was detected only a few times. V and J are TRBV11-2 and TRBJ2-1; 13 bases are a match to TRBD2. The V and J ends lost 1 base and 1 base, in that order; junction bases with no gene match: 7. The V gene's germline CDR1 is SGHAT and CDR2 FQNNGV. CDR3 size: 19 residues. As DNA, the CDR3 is TGTGCCAGCAGCTTAGGAAGCGGACTAGCGGGAGTTTCCTACAATGAGCAGTTCTTC. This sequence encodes CASSLGSGLAGVSYNEQFF.

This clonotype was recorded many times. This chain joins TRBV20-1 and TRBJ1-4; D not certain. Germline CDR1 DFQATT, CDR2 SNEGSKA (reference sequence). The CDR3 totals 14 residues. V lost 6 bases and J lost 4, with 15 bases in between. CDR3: CSARVPRNNEKLFF. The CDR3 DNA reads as TGCAGTGCACGTGTCCCTCGGAATAATGAAAAACTGTTTTTT.

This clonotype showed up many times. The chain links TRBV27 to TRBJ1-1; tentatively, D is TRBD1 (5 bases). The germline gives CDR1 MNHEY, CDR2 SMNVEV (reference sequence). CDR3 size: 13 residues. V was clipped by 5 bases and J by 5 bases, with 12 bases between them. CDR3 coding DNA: TGTGCCAGCAGTCTGAGGTGGGGGACTGAAGCTTTCTTT. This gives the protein CASSLRWGTEAFF.

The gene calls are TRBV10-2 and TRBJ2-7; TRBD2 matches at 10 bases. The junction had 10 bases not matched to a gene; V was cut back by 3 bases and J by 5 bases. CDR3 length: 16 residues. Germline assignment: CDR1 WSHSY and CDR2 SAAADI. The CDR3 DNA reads TGCGCCAGCAGTGACGGGACCCGGCTAGCGGGAGACGAGCAGTACTTC. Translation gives CASSDGTRLAGDEQYF.

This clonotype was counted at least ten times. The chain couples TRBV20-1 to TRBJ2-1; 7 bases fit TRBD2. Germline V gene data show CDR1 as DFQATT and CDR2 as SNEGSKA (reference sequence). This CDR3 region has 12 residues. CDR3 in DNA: TGCAGCGGAGGCGGGAGAGGTGATGAGCAGTTCTTC. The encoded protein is CSGGGRGDEQFF.

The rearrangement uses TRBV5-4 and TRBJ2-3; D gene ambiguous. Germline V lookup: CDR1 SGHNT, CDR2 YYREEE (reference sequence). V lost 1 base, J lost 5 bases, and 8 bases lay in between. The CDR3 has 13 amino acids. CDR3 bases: TGTGCCAGCAGCTTGCCGTCCGGAGATACGCAGTATTTT. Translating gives CASSLPSGDTQYF.

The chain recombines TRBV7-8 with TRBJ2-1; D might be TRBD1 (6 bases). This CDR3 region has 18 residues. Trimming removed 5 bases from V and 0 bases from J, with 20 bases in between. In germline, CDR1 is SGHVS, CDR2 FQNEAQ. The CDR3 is CASSPTAGTPSSYNEQFF. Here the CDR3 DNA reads TGTGCCAGCAGCCCTACCGCCGGGACACCCAGCTCCTACAATGAGCAGTTCTTC.

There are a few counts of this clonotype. CDR3 sequence reads: CSASGLGGRAFGPTDTQYF. CDR3 coding DNA: TGCAGTGCTAGCGGACTCGGCGGGAGGGCCTTTGGGCCCACAGATACGCAGTATTTT. This rearrangement joins TRBV20-1 to TRBJ2-3; 9 bases map to TRBD2. The CDR3 consists of 19 residues. CDR1 and CDR2 (germline): DFQATT, SNEGSKA (reference sequence). With 3 bases clipped from V and 2 bases from J, the junction kept 18 bases outside the gene matches.

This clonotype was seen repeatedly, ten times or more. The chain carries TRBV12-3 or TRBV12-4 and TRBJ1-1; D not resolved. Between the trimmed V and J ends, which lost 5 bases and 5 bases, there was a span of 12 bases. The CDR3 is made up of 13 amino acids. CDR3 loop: CASSPLRGTEAFF. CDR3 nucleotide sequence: TGTGCCAGCAGTCCCCTCCGGGGAACTGAAGCTTTCTTT.

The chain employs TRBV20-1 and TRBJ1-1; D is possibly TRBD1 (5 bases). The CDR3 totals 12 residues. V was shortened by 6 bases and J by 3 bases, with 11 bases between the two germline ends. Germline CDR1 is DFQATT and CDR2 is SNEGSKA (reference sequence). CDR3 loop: CSAKQAHTEAFF. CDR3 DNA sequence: TGCAGTGCGAAACAGGCGCACACTGAAGCTTTCTTT.

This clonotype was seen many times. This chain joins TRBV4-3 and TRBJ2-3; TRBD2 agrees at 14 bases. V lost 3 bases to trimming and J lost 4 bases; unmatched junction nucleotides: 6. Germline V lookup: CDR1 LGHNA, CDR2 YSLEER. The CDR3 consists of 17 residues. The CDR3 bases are TGCGCCAGCAGCCAGGCTGGACTAGCGGGAGGCGCAGATACGCAGTATTTT. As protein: CASSQAGLAGGADTQYF.

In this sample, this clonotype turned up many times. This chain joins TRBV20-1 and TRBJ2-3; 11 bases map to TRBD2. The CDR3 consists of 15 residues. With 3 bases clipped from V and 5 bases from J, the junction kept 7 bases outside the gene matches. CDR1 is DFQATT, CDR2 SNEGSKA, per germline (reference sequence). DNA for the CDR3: TGCAGTGCTAGGGAACTAGCGGGAGTTCAAGATACGCAGTATTTT. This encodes CSARELAGVQDTQYF.

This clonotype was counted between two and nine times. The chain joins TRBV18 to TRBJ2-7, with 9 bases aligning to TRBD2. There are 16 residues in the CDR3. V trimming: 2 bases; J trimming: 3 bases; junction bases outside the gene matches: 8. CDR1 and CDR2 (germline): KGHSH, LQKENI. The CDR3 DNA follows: TGTGCCAGCTCACCAGAGGTAGCGGGAGATTTCTACGAGCAGTACTTC. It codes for CASSPEVAGDFYEQYF.

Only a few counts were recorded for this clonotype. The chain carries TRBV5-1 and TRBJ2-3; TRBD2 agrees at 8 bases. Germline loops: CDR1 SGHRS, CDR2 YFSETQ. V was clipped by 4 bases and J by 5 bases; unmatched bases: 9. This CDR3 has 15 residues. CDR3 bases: TGCGCCAGCAGCCCGGGACTAGGCGTGATAGATACGCAGTATTTT. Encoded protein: CASSPGLGVIDTQYF.

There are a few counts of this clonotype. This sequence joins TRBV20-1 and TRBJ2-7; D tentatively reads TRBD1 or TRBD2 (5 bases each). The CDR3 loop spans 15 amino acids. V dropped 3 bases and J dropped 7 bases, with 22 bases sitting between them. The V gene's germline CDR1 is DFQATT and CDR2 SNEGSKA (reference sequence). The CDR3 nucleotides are TGCAGTGCTAGTCCCCACGATGGATGGGGGTGGGAGCAGTACTTC. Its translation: CSASPHDGWGWEQYF.

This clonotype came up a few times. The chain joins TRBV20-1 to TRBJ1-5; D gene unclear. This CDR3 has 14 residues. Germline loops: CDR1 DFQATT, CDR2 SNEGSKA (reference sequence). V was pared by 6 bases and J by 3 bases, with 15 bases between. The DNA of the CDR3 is TGCAGTGCGAACGATGGGTCACCCAATCAGCCCCAGCATTTT. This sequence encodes CSANDGSPNQPQHF.

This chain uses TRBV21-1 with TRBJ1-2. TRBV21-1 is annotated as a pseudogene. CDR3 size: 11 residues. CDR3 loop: CASSTRNHYTF. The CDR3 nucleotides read TGTGCCAGCAGCACAAGGAATCACTACACCTTC.

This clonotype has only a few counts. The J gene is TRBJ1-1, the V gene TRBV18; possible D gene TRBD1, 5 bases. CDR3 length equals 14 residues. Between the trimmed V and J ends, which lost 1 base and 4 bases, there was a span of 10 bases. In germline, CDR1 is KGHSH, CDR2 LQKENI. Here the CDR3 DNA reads TGTGCCAGCTCACCACGGTCAGGGCCCACTGAAGCTTTCTTT. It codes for CASSPRSGPTEAFF.

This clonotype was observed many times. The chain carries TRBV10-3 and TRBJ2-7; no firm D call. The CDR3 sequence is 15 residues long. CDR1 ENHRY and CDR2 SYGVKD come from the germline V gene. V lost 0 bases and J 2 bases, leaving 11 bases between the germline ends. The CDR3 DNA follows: TGTGCCATCAGTGAGTCTAAGGCCGCCACCTACGAGCAGTACTTC. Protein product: CAISESKAATYEQYF.

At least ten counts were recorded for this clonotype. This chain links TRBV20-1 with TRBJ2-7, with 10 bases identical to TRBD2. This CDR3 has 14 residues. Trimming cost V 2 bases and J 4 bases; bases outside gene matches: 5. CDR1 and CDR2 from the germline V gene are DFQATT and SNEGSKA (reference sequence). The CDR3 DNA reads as TGCAGTGCTAGAATAACTAGCGGGATGTACGAGCAGTACTTC. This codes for CSARITSGMYEQYF.

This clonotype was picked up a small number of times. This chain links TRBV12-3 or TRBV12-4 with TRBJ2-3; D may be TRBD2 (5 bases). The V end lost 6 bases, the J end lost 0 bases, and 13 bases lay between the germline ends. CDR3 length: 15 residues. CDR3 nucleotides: TGTGCCAGCAGCCAGACCTGGACTAGCACAGATACGCAGTATTTT. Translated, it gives CASSQTWTSTDTQYF.

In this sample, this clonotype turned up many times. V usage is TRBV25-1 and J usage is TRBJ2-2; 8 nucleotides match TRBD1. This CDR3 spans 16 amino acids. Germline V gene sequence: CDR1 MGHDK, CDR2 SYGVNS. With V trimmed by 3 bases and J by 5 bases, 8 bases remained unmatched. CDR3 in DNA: TGTGCCAGCAGTGACTCCGGGACAGGCGTGACCGGGGAGCTGTTTTTT. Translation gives CASSDSGTGVTGELFF.

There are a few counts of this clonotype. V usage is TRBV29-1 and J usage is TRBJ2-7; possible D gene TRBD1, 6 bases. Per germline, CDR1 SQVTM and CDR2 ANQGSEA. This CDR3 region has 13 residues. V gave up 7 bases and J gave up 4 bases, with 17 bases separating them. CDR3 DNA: TGCAGCGCCACCGGACAGTTCTTTTACGAGCAGTACTTC. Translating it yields CSATGQFFYEQYF.

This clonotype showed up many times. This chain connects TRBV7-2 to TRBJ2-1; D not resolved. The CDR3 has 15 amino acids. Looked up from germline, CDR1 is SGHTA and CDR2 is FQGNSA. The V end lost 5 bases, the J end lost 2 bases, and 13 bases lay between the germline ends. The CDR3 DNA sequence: TGTGCCAGCAGCCCGATGGCCGCGGCCTACAATGAGCAGTTCTTC. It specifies CASSPMAAAYNEQFF.

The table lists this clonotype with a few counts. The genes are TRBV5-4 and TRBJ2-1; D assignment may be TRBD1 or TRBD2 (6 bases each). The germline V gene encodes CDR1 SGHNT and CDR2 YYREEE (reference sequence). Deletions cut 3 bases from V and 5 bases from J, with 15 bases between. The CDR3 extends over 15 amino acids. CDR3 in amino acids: CASSSEGGHHNEQFF. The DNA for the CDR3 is TGTGCCAGCAGCTCAGAGGGGGGACACCACAATGAGCAGTTCTTC.